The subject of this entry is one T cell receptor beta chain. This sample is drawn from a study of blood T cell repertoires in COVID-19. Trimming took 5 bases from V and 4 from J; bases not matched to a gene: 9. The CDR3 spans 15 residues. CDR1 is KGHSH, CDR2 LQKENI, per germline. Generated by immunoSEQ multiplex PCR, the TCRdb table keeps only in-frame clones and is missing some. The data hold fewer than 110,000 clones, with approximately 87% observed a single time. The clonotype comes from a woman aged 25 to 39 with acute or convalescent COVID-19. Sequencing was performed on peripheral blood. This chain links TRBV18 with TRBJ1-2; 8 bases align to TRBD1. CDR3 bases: TGTGCCAGCTCATCAGCTCAGGGGGCCGGCTATGGCTACACCTTC. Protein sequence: CASSSAQGAGYGYTF.